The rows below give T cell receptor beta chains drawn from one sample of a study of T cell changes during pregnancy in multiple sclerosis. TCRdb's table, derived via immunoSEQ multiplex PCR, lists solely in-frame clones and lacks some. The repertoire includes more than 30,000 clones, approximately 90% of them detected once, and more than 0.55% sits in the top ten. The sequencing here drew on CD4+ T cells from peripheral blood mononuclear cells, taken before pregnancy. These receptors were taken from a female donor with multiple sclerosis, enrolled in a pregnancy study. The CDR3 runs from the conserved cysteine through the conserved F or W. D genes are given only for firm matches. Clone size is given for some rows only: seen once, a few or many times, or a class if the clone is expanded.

CDR3 protein: CASSPQGASGGAFTQYF
CDR3 DNA: TGTGCCAGCAGCCCCCAGGGGGCTAGCGGGGGGGCCTTTACGCAGTATTTT
D gene: TRBD2
J gene: TRBJ2-3
clone size: .
V gene: TRBV4-2

CDR3 protein: CASSLAGGAGWTEAFF
CDR3 DNA: TGTGCCAGCAGTTTAGCAGGGGGCGCCGGGTGGACTGAAGCTTTCTTT
D gene: TRBD1
J gene: TRBJ1-1
clone size: few
V gene: TRBV28

CDR3 protein: CASSIDRGENTEAFF
CDR3 DNA: TGTGCCAGTAGTATAGATCGGGGGGAAAACACTGAAGCTTTCTTT
D gene: .
J gene: TRBJ1-1
clone size: .
V gene: TRBV19

CDR3 protein: CASSLVSSGVLYEQFF
CDR3 DNA: TGTGCCAGCAGCTTAGTCTCTAGCGGGGTGCTCTATGAGCAGTTCTTC
D gene: TRBD2
J gene: TRBJ2-1
clone size: .
V gene: TRBV7-2

CDR3 protein: CASSLDNSYEQYF
CDR3 DNA: TGCGCCAGCAGCTTAGACAACTCCTACGAGCAGTACTTC
D gene: .
J gene: TRBJ2-7
clone size: .
V gene: TRBV5-1

CDR3 protein: CATSRDLGTSGPGAAYEQYF
CDR3 DNA: TGTGCCACCAGCAGAGATCTCGGGACTAGCGGGCCCGGCGCGGCCTACGAGCAGTACTTC
D gene: TRBD2
J gene: TRBJ2-7
clone size: .
V gene: TRBV15

CDR3 protein: CASSLVGDTEAFF
CDR3 DNA: TGCGCCAGCAGCTTGGTAGGGGACACTGAAGCTTTCTTT
D gene: .
J gene: TRBJ1-1
clone size: .
V gene: TRBV5-1

CDR3 protein: CASSLLTVNTEAFF
CDR3 DNA: TGTGCCAGCAGCCTTCTGACAGTTAACACTGAAGCTTTCTTT
D gene: .
J gene: TRBJ1-1
clone size: medium-sized
V gene: TRBV9

CDR3 protein: CASSPTGGSGRETQYF
CDR3 DNA: TGTGCCAGCAGCCCGACCGGGGGGTCCGGCAGAGAGACCCAGTACTTC
D gene: TRBD2
J gene: TRBJ2-5
clone size: .
V gene: TRBV5-4

CDR3 protein: CASSPQAGANVLTF
CDR3 DNA: TGTGCCAGCAGCCCCCAGGCTGGGGCCAACGTCCTGACTTTC
D gene: .
J gene: TRBJ2-6
clone size: .
V gene: TRBV11-2

CDR3 protein: CAWSVSTGAGYTF
CDR3 DNA: TGTGCCTGGAGTGTCTCGACAGGGGCGGGCTACACCTTC
D gene: TRBD1
J gene: TRBJ1-2
clone size: .
V gene: TRBV30

CDR3 protein: CASSSKDWGEKYEQYF
CDR3 DNA: TGTGCCAGCAGCTCAAAGGATTGGGGGGAAAAATACGAGCAGTACTTC
D gene: .
J gene: TRBJ2-7
clone size: .
V gene: TRBV7-6

CDR3 protein: CASSPWRRTSGGGYNEQFF
CDR3 DNA: TGTGCCAGCAGCCCTTGGCGCCGGACTAGCGGGGGGGGGTACAATGAGCAGTTCTTC
D gene: TRBD2
J gene: TRBJ2-1
clone size: .
V gene: TRBV7-2

CDR3 protein: CASRPTGGTGYYGYTF
CDR3 DNA: TGTGCCAGCCGTCCGACAGGGGGCACCGGCTACTATGGCTACACCTTC
D gene: TRBD1
J gene: TRBJ1-2
clone size: .
V gene: TRBV9

CDR3 protein: CSVEDPGGYTF
CDR3 DNA: TGCAGCGTTGAAGATCCGGGGGGCTACACCTTC
D gene: .
J gene: TRBJ1-2
clone size: .
V gene: TRBV29-1

CDR3 protein: CASSPLQNLNTEAFF
CDR3 DNA: TGTGCCAGCTCACCTTTACAGAACTTGAACACTGAAGCTTTCTTT
D gene: .
J gene: TRBJ1-1
clone size: .
V gene: TRBV18

CDR3 protein: CASRQSSYNEQFF
CDR3 DNA: TGTGCCAGCCGACAGAGCTCCTACAATGAGCAGTTCTTC
D gene: .
J gene: TRBJ2-1
clone size: .
V gene: TRBV5-4

CDR3 protein: CASSEAGGAGRNIQYF
CDR3 DNA: TGTGCCAGCAGTGAAGCTGGCGGGGCGGGCCGAAACATTCAGTACTTC
D gene: .
J gene: TRBJ2-4
clone size: .
V gene: TRBV6-1

CDR3 protein: CASSEGQLNYGYTF
CDR3 DNA: TGTGCCAGCAGTGAAGGGCAGTTAAACTATGGCTACACCTTC
D gene: .
J gene: TRBJ1-2
clone size: .
V gene: TRBV2

CDR3 protein: CSVVGGPSGRTDTQYF
CDR3 DNA: TGCAGCGTTGTAGGGGGACCTAGCGGACGCACAGATACGCAGTATTTT
D gene: .
J gene: TRBJ2-3
clone size: once
V gene: TRBV29-1

CDR3 protein: CASSFAGAGRGGDEQFF
CDR3 DNA: TGCGCCAGCAGCTTCGCTGGGGCGGGCCGGGGGGGAGATGAGCAGTTCTTC
D gene: TRBD2
J gene: TRBJ2-1
clone size: .
V gene: TRBV5-1

CDR3 protein: CASSQGTYEQYF
CDR3 DNA: TGTGCCAGCAGTCAGGGGACCTACGAGCAGTACTTC
D gene: .
J gene: TRBJ2-7
clone size: once
V gene: TRBV2

CDR3 protein: CASSQRTRTSGGDTQYF
CDR3 DNA: TGCGCCAGCAGCCAACGAACTCGGACTAGCGGGGGGGATACGCAGTATTTT
D gene: TRBD2
J gene: TRBJ2-3
clone size: .
V gene: TRBV4-1

CDR3 protein: CASSPRAGDEQYF
CDR3 DNA: TGTGCCAGCAGCCCCAGGGCAGGGGACGAGCAGTACTTC
D gene: .
J gene: TRBJ2-7
clone size: .
V gene: TRBV7-6

CDR3 protein: CATSTLTGRAFF
CDR3 DNA: TGTGCCACCAGCACCCTGACAGGTAGAGCTTTCTTT
D gene: .
J gene: TRBJ1-1
clone size: .
V gene: TRBV15

CDR3 protein: CAISGSANYGYTF
CDR3 DNA: TGTGCCATCTCAGGGTCCGCTAACTATGGCTACACCTTC
D gene: .
J gene: TRBJ1-2
clone size: .
V gene: TRBV10-3

CDR3 protein: CAISESDRGYTDTQYF
CDR3 DNA: TGTGCCATCAGTGAGTCGGACAGGGGTTACACAGATACGCAGTATTTT
D gene: TRBD1
J gene: TRBJ2-3
clone size: once
V gene: TRBV10-3

CDR3 protein: CASSLARLNEQFF
CDR3 DNA: TGTGCCAGCAGCTTAGCGCGGCTGAATGAGCAGTTCTTC
D gene: .
J gene: TRBJ2-1
clone size: .
V gene: TRBV7-2

CDR3 protein: CASSLQQGGDEQFF
CDR3 DNA: TGTGCCAGCAGCTTGCAACAGGGGGGCGATGAGCAGTTCTTC
D gene: TRBD1
J gene: TRBJ2-1
clone size: .
V gene: TRBV7-2

CDR3 protein: CASREPGFRDTGELFF
CDR3 DNA: TGTGCCAGCAGAGAACCAGGGTTTCGTGACACCGGGGAGCTGTTTTTT
D gene: .
J gene: TRBJ2-2
clone size: .
V gene: TRBV2

CDR3 protein: CASSQAGVGVATNEKLFF
CDR3 DNA: TGCGCCAGCAGCCAAGCCGGAGTCGGGGTTGCAACTAATGAAAAACTGTTTTTT
D gene: .
J gene: TRBJ1-4
clone size: .
V gene: TRBV4-1

CDR3 protein: CASRSNRATMNTEAFF
CDR3 DNA: TGTGCCAGCAGGTCAAACAGGGCAACCATGAACACTGAAGCTTTCTTT
D gene: .
J gene: TRBJ1-1
clone size: .
V gene: TRBV6-6

CDR3 protein: CASSGLSSGSEQFF
CDR3 DNA: TGCGCCAGCAGCGGACTTAGTAGTGGCAGTGAGCAGTTCTTC
D gene: .
J gene: TRBJ2-1
clone size: .
V gene: TRBV5-1

CDR3 protein: CASSPKGQSYEQYF
CDR3 DNA: TGTGCCAGCTCACCAAAAGGACAGTCCTACGAGCAGTACTTC
D gene: .
J gene: TRBJ2-7
clone size: .
V gene: TRBV18

CDR3 protein: CASSSDSHTEAFF
CDR3 DNA: TGTGCCAGCAGCTCGGACAGTCACACTGAAGCTTTCTTT
D gene: .
J gene: TRBJ1-1
clone size: .
V gene: TRBV11-1

CDR3 protein: CASSFDRTAGQPQHF
CDR3 DNA: TGTGCCAGCAGCTTCGACAGGACCGCCGGACAGCCCCAGCATTTT
D gene: .
J gene: TRBJ1-5
clone size: .
V gene: TRBV27

CDR3 protein: CASSARTRSNQPQHF
CDR3 DNA: TGTGCCAGCAGTGCCCGCACACGTAGCAATCAGCCCCAGCATTTT
D gene: .
J gene: TRBJ1-5
clone size: .
V gene: TRBV2

CDR3 protein: CASSLRAVDSNQPQHF
CDR3 DNA: TGTGCCAGCTCACTGCGGGCAGTAGATAGCAATCAGCCCCAGCATTTT
D gene: .
J gene: TRBJ1-5
clone size: once
V gene: TRBV18

CDR3 protein: CASSLFLGLLPTGGKNNEQFF
CDR3 DNA: TGTGCCAGCAGTTTATTTTTGGGGCTTCTCCCGACAGGGGGAAAAAACAATGAGCAGTTCTTC
D gene: TRBD1
J gene: TRBJ2-1
clone size: .
V gene: TRBV28

CDR3 protein: CSVVGRGLETQYF
CDR3 DNA: TGCAGCGTTGTGGGCAGGGGGCTTGAGACCCAGTACTTC
D gene: TRBD1
J gene: TRBJ2-5
clone size: .
V gene: TRBV29-1

CDR3 protein: CASSQATSGAYEQYF
CDR3 DNA: TGTGCCAGCAGCCAAGCCACTAGCGGAGCCTACGAGCAGTACTTC
D gene: TRBD2
J gene: TRBJ2-7
clone size: .
V gene: TRBV4-2

CDR3 protein: CASSLHFDRGLETGELFF
CDR3 DNA: TGCGCCAGCAGTCTACACTTCGACAGGGGGCTGGAAACCGGGGAGCTGTTTTTT
D gene: TRBD1
J gene: TRBJ2-2
clone size: .
V gene: TRBV23-1

CDR3 protein: CASSTKTENEQFF
CDR3 DNA: TGTGCCAGCAGCACAAAGACAGAGAATGAGCAGTTCTTC
D gene: .
J gene: TRBJ2-1
clone size: .
V gene: TRBV5-4

CDR3 protein: CASTDGRVLTF
CDR3 DNA: TGTGCCAGTACCGACGGGAGGGTCCTGACTTTC
D gene: TRBD2
J gene: TRBJ2-6
clone size: .
V gene: TRBV19

CDR3 protein: CASTVAGRLYEQYF
CDR3 DNA: TGCGCCAGCACCGTGGCGGGACGACTCTACGAGCAGTACTTC
D gene: .
J gene: TRBJ2-7
clone size: .
V gene: TRBV5-1

CDR3 protein: CASSDLRGGSGDTDTQYF
CDR3 DNA: TGTGCCAGCAGTGATTTAAGGGGGGGGAGCGGGGACACAGATACGCAGTATTTT
D gene: .
J gene: TRBJ2-3
clone size: .
V gene: TRBV6-1

CDR3 protein: CATYPGTGGTEAFF
CDR3 DNA: TGTGCCACCTACCCCGGGACAGGGGGCACTGAAGCTTTCTTT
D gene: TRBD1
J gene: TRBJ1-1
clone size: .
V gene: TRBV2

CDR3 protein: CASSNTDSSYNEQFF
CDR3 DNA: TGTGCCAGCAGCAACACAGACAGCTCCTACAATGAGCAGTTCTTC
D gene: .
J gene: TRBJ2-1
clone size: .
V gene: TRBV21-1

CDR3 protein: CASSYPPTENTDTQYF
CDR3 DNA: TGTGCCAGCAGTTATCCCCCGACAGAAAACACAGATACGCAGTATTTT
D gene: .
J gene: TRBJ2-3
clone size: .
V gene: TRBV28